A single sample is the source of the 16 T cell receptor beta chains below, sequenced in a study of early T cells in non-severe SARS-CoV-2 infection (TCRdb year 2021). Preparation of the library involved 5' RACE. TCRdb shows the sequencer as NextSeq 500. TCRdb itself trimmed the public reads at Q25 with fastp, ran MiXCR and retained productive beta chains. Records with the same CDR3 protein are collapsed into one entry carrying the most frequent genes and DNA. This sample holds about 27,000 distinct CDR3 sequences; about 3.8% were observed only once. The top ten clonotypes cover 5% to 8% of the sample. Input material: whole blood. These receptor sequences come from an adult who was a healthcare worker with PCR-confirmed SARS-CoV-2 infection or an uninfected control (not recorded which).

This chain uses TRBV10-3 with TRBJ2-7; the D gene is possibly TRBD1 (5 bases). This CDR3 has 12 amino acids. The ends were cut back, 8 bases at V and 3 bases at J, with 11 bases in the middle. CDR1 is ENHRY and CDR2 is SYGVKD in the germline V gene. CDR3 in DNA: TGTGCCATCCAAGACAGAAACTACGAGCAGTACTTC. Its translation is CAIQDRNYEQYF.

This clonotype appeared many times. The V and J genes are TRBV5-1 and TRBJ2-7; TRBD1 might be the D (6 bases). This CDR3 contains 18 residues. Trimming cost V 1 base and J 1 base, with 21 bases left between them. Germline V lookup: CDR1 SGHRS, CDR2 YFSETQ. This chain's CDR3 is CASSLRSPTGLKSYEQYF. The CDR3 nucleotides read TGCGCCAGCAGCTTGCGGTCCCCTACAGGGTTAAAATCCTACGAGCAGTACTTC.

This clonotype occurred a few times. The chain couples TRBV11-2 to TRBJ2-2; 7 nucleotides agree with TRBD1. Germline V gene data show CDR1 as SGHAT and CDR2 as FQNNGV. The CDR3 totals 16 residues. The V and J ends lost 5 bases and 0 bases, in that order; junction bases with no gene match: 6. The CDR3 DNA reads TGTGCCAGCAGCCGCATCGGACAGGCGAACACCGGGGAGCTGTTTTTT. Translation gives CASSRIGQANTGELFF.

This clonotype was detected many times. The rearrangement uses TRBV7-9 and TRBJ2-3, with a tentative D call TRBD2 (5 bases). The CDR3 extends over 15 amino acids. Germline CDR1 SEHNR, CDR2 FQNEAQ (reference sequence). V was cut by 3 bases and J by 0 bases, with 10 bases left in between. For the CDR3, the DNA is TGTGCCAGCAGCTTCGGAGCGGATAGCACAGATACGCAGTATTTT. Its protein is CASSFGADSTDTQYF.

This clonotype was seen only a few times. V and J are TRBV10-3 and TRBJ2-3; D is possibly TRBD2 (6 bases). CDR3 length equals 15 residues. Trimming pared 5 bases from V and 2 bases from J, leaving 14 bases between. CDR1 is ENHRY and CDR2 is SYGVKD in the germline V gene. CDR3 DNA: TGTGCCATCAGTCCAGAGGCGGGGTACACAGATACGCAGTATTTT. Protein: CAISPEAGYTDTQYF.

In its sample, this clonotype was seen many times. The rearrangement joins TRBV14 to TRBJ1-6; TRBD1 is a possible D gene (5 bases). CDR1 is SGHDN and CDR2 is FVKESK in the germline V gene. The CDR3 consists of 14 residues. The ends were cut back, 1 base at V and 8 bases at J, with 9 bases in the middle. The CDR3 is CASSQGREYSPLHF. In DNA, the CDR3 is TGTGCCAGCAGCCAAGGCAGGGAATATTCACCCCTCCACTTT. The whole variable domain, remainder taken from reference TRBV14 and TRBJ1-6, is EAGVTQFPSHSVIEKGQTVTLRCDPISGHDNLYWYRRVMGKEIKFLLHFVKESKQDESGMPNNRFLAERTGGTYSTLKVQPAELEDSGVYFCASSQGREYSPLHFGNGTRLTVT.

This sequence joins TRBV5-4 and TRBJ2-2, with 8 bases that match TRBD2. J lost 2 bases, V lost 5 bases, and 2 bases had no gene match. Germline loops: CDR1 SGHNT, CDR2 YYREEE (reference sequence). CDR3 length: 14 residues. Here the CDR3 DNA reads TGTGCCAGCAGTAGCGGGACTAACACCGGGGAGCTGTTTTTT. Its translation: CASSSGTNTGELFF.

At least ten counts were recorded for this clonotype. V gene TRBV29-1 combines with J gene TRBJ1-4, with TRBD1 identical over 8 bases. The CDR3 runs to 13 residues. Germline V gene data show CDR1 as SQVTM and CDR2 as ANQGSEA. V shed 7 bases and J 7 bases; nucleotides not matched to a gene: 8. In DNA form, the CDR3 reads TGCAGCGCCACCGGGACAGGTGGTGAAAAACTGTTTTTT. This gives the protein CSATGTGGEKLFF.

This clonotype has ten or more counts. The chain couples TRBV7-3 to TRBJ2-5; no firm D call. The CDR3 has 14 residues. Germline V gene data show CDR1 as SGHTA and CDR2 as FQGTGA. The V end was cut by 3 bases, the J end by 7 bases, with 15 bases between. CDR3 in amino acids: CASSFAQNSGTQYF. The CDR3 nucleotides read TGTGCCAGCAGCTTCGCCCAGAATTCGGGGACCCAGTACTTC.

This clonotype has ten or more counts. The V and J genes are TRBV6-5 and TRBJ1-1, with D perhaps TRBD1 (5 bases). From germline, CDR1 is MNHEY and CDR2 SVGAGI. This CDR3 comprises 15 residues. Trimming cost V 5 bases and J 5 bases, with 18 bases left between them. CDR3 sequence reads: CASSPIRGGGTEAFF. The CDR3 region has the DNA TGTGCCAGCAGTCCAATTCGGGGCGGGGGGACTGAAGCTTTCTTT.

This clonotype appeared many times. The chain joins TRBV5-4 to TRBJ2-2; D is unclear. The V end lost 3 bases, the J end lost 6 bases, and 15 bases lay between the germline ends. Germline loops: CDR1 SGHNT, CDR2 YYREEE (reference sequence). The CDR3 extends over 15 amino acids. The CDR3 region is CASSSQAMGPGELFF. CDR3 nucleotide sequence: TGTGCCAGCAGCTCCCAGGCGATGGGTCCCGGGGAGCTGTTTTTT.

This clonotype was seen ten or more times. V and J are TRBV29-1 and TRBJ2-1, with D unresolved. Germline CDR1 and CDR2: SQVTM and ANQGSEA. The CDR3 is made up of 11 amino acids. V dropped 5 bases and J dropped 4 bases, with 6 bases sitting between them. The CDR3 here is CSVRHYNEQFF. CDR3 sequence (DNA): TGCAGCGTTCGACATTACAATGAGCAGTTCTTC.

This chain links TRBV7-8 with TRBJ2-3, with D unclear. The CDR3 runs to 13 residues. CDR1 SGHVS and CDR2 FQNEAQ come from the germline V gene. V lost 5 bases to trimming and J lost 2 bases, with 8 bases between them. The CDR3 loop is CASSGRFTDTQYF. CDR3 DNA sequence: TGTGCCAGCAGCGGGCGTTTCACAGATACGCAGTATTTT.

This clonotype was seen only once. This sequence may be a read error, since a much larger clone differs from it by one base. The chain links TRBV18 to TRBJ1-6; D is ambiguous. The germline gives CDR1 KGHSH, CDR2 LQKENI. This CDR3 region has 14 residues. CDR3 sequence (DNA): TGTGCCAGCTCACCAACAGCCCGGGATTCATCCCTCCACTTT. Translation gives CASSPTARDSSLHF. Full variable domain (missing parts from reference TRBV18 and TRBJ1-6): NAGVMQNPRHLVRRRGQEARLRCSPMKGHSHVYWYRQLPEEGLKFMVYLQKENIIDESGMPKERFSAEFPKEGPSILRIQQVVRGDSAAYFCASSPTARDSSLHFGNGTRLTVT.

This clonotype was picked up a small number of times. The rearrangement uses TRBV3-1 and TRBJ2-1; 12 bases fit TRBD1. Per the germline V gene, CDR1 is LGHDT and CDR2 is YNNKEL (reference sequence). V lost 5 bases and J lost 5; bases outside the gene matches: 4. The CDR3 is 15 amino acids. CDR3 residues: CASSFGTGGHNEQFF. The DNA for the CDR3 is TGTGCCAGCAGCTTCGGGACAGGGGGCCACAATGAGCAGTTCTTC.

This clonotype appeared many times. The V call is TRBV7-9, the J call TRBJ1-1; unclear D gene. The V gene's germline CDR1 is SEHNR and CDR2 FQNEAQ (reference sequence). Between the trimmed V and J ends, which lost 1 base and 5 bases, there was a span of 8 bases. This CDR3 contains 13 residues. CDR3 region: CASSLEISTEAFF. The CDR3 DNA follows: TGTGCCAGCAGCTTAGAGATCTCTACTGAAGCTTTCTTT.